The text below deals with one T cell receptor beta chain. There are a few counts of this clonotype. Its antigen remains unidentified. Base qualities are missing; no much larger clone stands one base away. The data were obtained in a study of human T cells and chemical hapten exposure listed by TCRdb under 2021. Describing the broader study: For sensitization, 2% DPC in acetone was applied to a roughly 2 cm by roughly 2 cm area of upper inner arm skin. Throughout the study period of about 23 weeks, patients also received therapeutic DPC doses to the scalp every week. Patch testing on the upper back used Finn chambers containing 0.01% DPC, with scoring done after 6 days according to International Contact Dermatitis Research Group standards. Alopecia areata with under or over 50% scalp involvement, alopecia totalis and alopecia universalis were represented in the patient cohort, which was mostly female. The libraries were sequenced as a pool, and the TCR yield per sample differed mostly because of small variations in library volumes within the pool. In alopecia patients, the study followed how the peripheral blood TCR repertoire changed in vivo over primary and secondary sensitization to diphenylcyclopropenone (DPC), a hapten. Patient blood was sampled pre-sensitization (week 0) and at 2, 6 and about 24 weeks after DPC sensitization. Roughly 30 alopecia patients provided blood for TCR sequencing at one to four time points (pre-sensitization, 2, 6 and 24 weeks).

The sample's time point label is to be understood as: patch test 1, 2 weeks after DPC sensitization. Sample treatment or condition, as interpreted from the label and publication: therapeutic diphenylcyclopropenone sensitization with weekly scalp DPC. Blood at each patch-test visit was drawn before the patch test was applied. To be eligible, patients had to be aged 18 to 70, diagnosed with alopecia and judged suitable for DPC therapy, while pregnant patients were excluded. Unfractionated whole blood was collected in Tempus Blood RNA tubes, and total RNA was extracted from that blood. Results and caveats for the whole study, not just this receptor: Alopecia, a presumed autoimmune disease, was present in all patients, so the immune response of the patients might differ from that of healthy individuals. Expanded TCRs formed significantly more large CDR3 similarity clusters than pre-sensitization or healthy control sets, consistent with antigen-driven responses. Patch test score correlated positively with the number of PT1 expanded TCRs, reaching significance at thresholds 8, 16 and 32 but not at 4. The number of TCRs above 1 in 1000 frequency did not change with DPC sensitization; there was no evidence of global repertoire structure alterations. Repeated subsampling changed both the strength of the expansion versus patch-test correlation and the threshold at which that correlation became significant.

From a lookup of the germline V gene, CDR1 and CDR2 are SGHAT and FQNNGV. The CDR3 has 14 amino acids, counting the end cysteine and valine. Only CDR3 DNA remains: 42 bases, in frame from the first base. V sheds 1 base and J sheds 3 bases, leaving 10 bases between their ends. Library construction relied on RACE. The instrument was a NextSeq 500. During library preparation, unique molecular identifiers were attached to individual cDNA molecules so that TCRs could be counted in a quantitative, reproducible way. From each blood RNA sample, both TCR alpha and TCR beta chains were sequenced. Turning to the authors' computational methods: Samples had a median of 95,638 TCRs, with a range from roughly 20,000 to 700,000. The Decombinator software suite was used to annotate the V, J and CDR3 of the TCR reads. For PS versus PT1 abundance plots, all samples were subsampled to the same number of TCRs (28,000). TCRs were defined as expanded if absent before sensitization and observed at least eight times at the 2-week time point. TCRdb reprocessed the public reads (quality trimming at Q25 with fastp, clone calling with MiXCR) and kept in-frame beta chains. Rows matching on CDR3 protein sequence are summarized as one entry with the most common DNA and genes. The V and J calls here are based on TCRdb, not the publication. This sample lists about 120,000 distinct CDR3 sequences; about an eighth were detected once. Jointly, the top ten make up 0.7% to 0.95% of the sample.

The source is a man aged 18 to 29 with alopecia areata. Some clones in this sample may be carry-over from other donors' samples. This specimen was whole blood, taken in connection with sensitization to the hapten diphenylcyclopropenone (DPC). This sequence uses TRBV11-2 and TRBJ2-7, with a tentative D gene TRBD2 over 5 matching bases. The nucleotide sequence is given as TGTGCCAGCAGCTTAGGGACGGGAATCTACGAGCAGTACGTC. Its protein product is CASSLGTGIYEQYV.